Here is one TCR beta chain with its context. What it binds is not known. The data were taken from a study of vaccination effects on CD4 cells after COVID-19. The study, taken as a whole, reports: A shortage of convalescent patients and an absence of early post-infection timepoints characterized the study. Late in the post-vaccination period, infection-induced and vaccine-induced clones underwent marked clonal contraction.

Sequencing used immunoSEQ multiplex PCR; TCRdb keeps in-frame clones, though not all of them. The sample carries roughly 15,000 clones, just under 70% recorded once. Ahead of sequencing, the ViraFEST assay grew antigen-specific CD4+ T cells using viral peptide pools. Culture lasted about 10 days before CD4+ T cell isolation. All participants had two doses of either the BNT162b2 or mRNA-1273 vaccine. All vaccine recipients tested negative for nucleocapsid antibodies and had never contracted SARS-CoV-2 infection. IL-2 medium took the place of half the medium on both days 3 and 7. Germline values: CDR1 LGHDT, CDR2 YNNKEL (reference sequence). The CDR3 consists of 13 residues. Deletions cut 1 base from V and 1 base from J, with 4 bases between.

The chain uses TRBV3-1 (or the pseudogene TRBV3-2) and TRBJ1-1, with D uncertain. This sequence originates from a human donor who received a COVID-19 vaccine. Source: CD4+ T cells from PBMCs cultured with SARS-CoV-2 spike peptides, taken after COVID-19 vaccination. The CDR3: CASSQASNTEAFF. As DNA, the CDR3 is TGTGCCAGCAGCCAAGCCTCGAACACTGAAGCTTTCTTT.